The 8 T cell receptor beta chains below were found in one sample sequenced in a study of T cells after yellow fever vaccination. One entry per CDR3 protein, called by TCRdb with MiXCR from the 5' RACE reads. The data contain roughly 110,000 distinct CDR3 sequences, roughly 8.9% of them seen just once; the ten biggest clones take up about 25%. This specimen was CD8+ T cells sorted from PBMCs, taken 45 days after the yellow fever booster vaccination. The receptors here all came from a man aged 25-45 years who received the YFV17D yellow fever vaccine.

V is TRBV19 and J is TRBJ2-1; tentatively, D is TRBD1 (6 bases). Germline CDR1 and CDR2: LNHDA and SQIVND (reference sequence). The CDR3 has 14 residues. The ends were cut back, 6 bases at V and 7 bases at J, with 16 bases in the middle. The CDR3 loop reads CASSPRTALNEQFF. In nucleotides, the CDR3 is TGTGCCAGTAGCCCCCGGACAGCCCTTAATGAGCAGTTCTTC.

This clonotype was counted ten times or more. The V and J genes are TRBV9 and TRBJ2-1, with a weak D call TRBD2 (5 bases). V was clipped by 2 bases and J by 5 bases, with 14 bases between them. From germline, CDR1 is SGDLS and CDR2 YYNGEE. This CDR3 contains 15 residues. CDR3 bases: TGTGCCAGCAGCGTTGGGTCTAAGAGGGACAATGAGCAGTTCTTC. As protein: CASSVGSKRDNEQFF.

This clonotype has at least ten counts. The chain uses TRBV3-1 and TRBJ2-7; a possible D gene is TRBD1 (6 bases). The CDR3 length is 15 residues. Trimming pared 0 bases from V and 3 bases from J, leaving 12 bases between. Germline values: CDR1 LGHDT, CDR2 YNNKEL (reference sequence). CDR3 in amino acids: CASSQEKDRGYEQYF. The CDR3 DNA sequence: TGTGCCAGCAGCCAAGAGAAGGACAGAGGCTACGAGCAGTACTTC.

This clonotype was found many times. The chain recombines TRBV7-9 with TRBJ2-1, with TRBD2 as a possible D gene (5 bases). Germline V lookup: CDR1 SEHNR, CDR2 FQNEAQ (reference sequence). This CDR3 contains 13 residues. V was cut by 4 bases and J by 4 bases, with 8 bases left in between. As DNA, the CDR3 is TGTGCCAGCAGCTCCGGGGATTACAATGAGCAGTTCTTC. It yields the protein CASSSGDYNEQFF.

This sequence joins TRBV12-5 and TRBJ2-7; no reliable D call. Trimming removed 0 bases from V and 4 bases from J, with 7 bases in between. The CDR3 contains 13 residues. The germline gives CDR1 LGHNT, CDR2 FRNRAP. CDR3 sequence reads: CASGLVGGYEQYF. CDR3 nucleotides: TGTGCTAGTGGTTTGGTAGGCGGATACGAGCAGTACTTC. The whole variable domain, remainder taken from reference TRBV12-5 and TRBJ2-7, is DARVTQTPRHKVTEMGQEVTMRCQPILGHNTVFWYRQTMMQGLELLAYFRNRAPLDDSGMPKDRFSAEMPDATLATLKIQPSEPRDSAVYFCASGLVGGYEQYFGPGTRLTVT.

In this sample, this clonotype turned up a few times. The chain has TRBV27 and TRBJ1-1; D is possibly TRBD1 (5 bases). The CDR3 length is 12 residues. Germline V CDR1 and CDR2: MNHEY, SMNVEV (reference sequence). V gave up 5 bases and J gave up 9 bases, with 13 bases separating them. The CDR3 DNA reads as TGTGCCAGCAGTCCAGGGACTACCCAAGCTTTCTTT. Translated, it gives CASSPGTTQAFF.

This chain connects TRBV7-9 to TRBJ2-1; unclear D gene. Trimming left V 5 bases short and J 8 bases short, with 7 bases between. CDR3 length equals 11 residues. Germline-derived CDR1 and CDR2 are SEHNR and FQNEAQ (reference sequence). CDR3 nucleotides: TGTGCCAGCAGCGCCCCTCATGAGCAGTTCTTC. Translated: CASSAPHEQFF. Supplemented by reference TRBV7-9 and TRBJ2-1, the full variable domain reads DTGVSQNPRHKITKRGQNVTFRCDPISEHNRLYWYRQTLGQGPEFLTYFQNEAQLEKSRLLSDRFSAERPKGSFSTLEIQRTEQGDSAMYLCASSAPHEQFFGPGTRLTVL.

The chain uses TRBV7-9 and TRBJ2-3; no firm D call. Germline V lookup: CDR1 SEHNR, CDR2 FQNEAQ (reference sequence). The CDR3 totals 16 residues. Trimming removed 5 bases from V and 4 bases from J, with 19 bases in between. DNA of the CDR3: TGTGCCAGCAGCCCCGATGTTAGCTTATTCGCAGATACGCAGTATTTT. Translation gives CASSPDVSLFADTQYF.